This TCR beta chain is drawn from a study of blood T cell repertoires in COVID-19. Overall study context: The origin of the acute and convalescent COVID-19 samples was the United States, Italy and Spain.

Assay: immunoSEQ multiplex PCR; the TCRdb copy retains only in-frame clones and omits some. The data hold roughly 320,000 clones, with approximately 85% observed a single time. Sequencing was performed on peripheral blood. The receptor was isolated from a human donor in a cohort sampled during active COVID-19.

CDR3 nucleotide sequence: TGCGCCAGCAGTCACCCGCCGGGACAGGGAGGGTACGAGCAGTACTTC. The encoded protein is CASSHPPGQGGYEQYF. The chain joins TRBV23-1 to TRBJ2-7, with 9 bases fitting TRBD1. TRBV23-1 is known as an ORF, though its function is uncertain. CDR3 length equals 16 residues. V dropped 3 bases and J dropped 4; count of bases not matched to a gene: 10.